One sample yielded the 18 T cell receptor beta chains listed below, sequenced in a study of immune heterogeneity within non-small cell lung tumors. At roughly 600 ng per sample, bulk tumor genomic DNA provided the template. The authors collected several far-apart biopsies from each primary tumor during surgery. The patients were newly diagnosed with non-small cell lung cancer, had not been treated, and had curative surgery. Amplification of TCR beta CDR3 was performed by multiplex PCR with 32 V and 13 J primers. MiXCR was run by TCRdb on the multiplex PCR reads, yielding one entry per CDR3 protein. The table records some 14,000 distinct CDR3 sequences, under 30% of them present only once. The specimen sequenced was lung tumor tissue. These receptors were collected from a man aged 40-49 years with non-small cell lung cancer.

A remark on this clonotype: A much larger clone lies a single base off, so this may be a read error. The chain links TRBV4-3 to TRBJ2-7, with D tentatively TRBD2 (6 bases). The CDR3 extends over 17 amino acids. The germline CDR1 and CDR2 sequences are LGHNA and YSLEER. V lost 5 bases to trimming and J lost 0 bases, with 20 bases between them. For the CDR3, the DNA is TGCGCCAGCAGCTCAAAGACCGCTAGCGCGAGCTCCTACGAGCAGTACTTC. It yields the protein CASSSKTASASSYEQYF.

This chain links TRBV11-3 with TRBJ2-5; possibly TRBD2 for D (5 bases). Trimming removed 5 bases from V and 3 bases from J, with 10 bases in between. The CDR3 length is 13 residues. Germline CDR1 and CDR2: SGHNT and YENEEA. DNA of the CDR3: TGTGCCAGCAGCCCCGGACTGAAAGAGACCCAGTACTTC. It specifies CASSPGLKETQYF.

The chain uses TRBV2 and TRBJ2-5; TRBD1 is a possible D gene (6 bases). This CDR3 contains 15 residues. V lost 4 bases and J 5 bases, leaving 17 bases between the germline ends. Germline V gene sequence: CDR1 SNHLY, CDR2 FYNNEI. CDR3: CASSALGGVGETQYF. The DNA of the CDR3 is TGTGCCAGCAGTGCTCTAGGGGGAGTGGGGGAGACCCAGTACTTC.

This clonotype has a count of ten or more. The chain links TRBV4-1 to TRBJ2-7; TRBD2 agrees at 8 bases. The CDR3 runs 16 residues. The germline V gene has CDR1 MGHRA and CDR2 YSYEKL. Losses at the gene ends were 2 bases for V and 0 bases for J; bases not matched to a gene: 6. CDR3 protein: CASSQTSGSSSYEQYF. In DNA form, the CDR3 reads TGCGCCAGCAGCCAAACTAGCGGTAGTAGCTCCTACGAGCAGTACTTC.

In its sample, this clonotype is medium-sized. This chain joins TRBV19 and TRBJ2-7; D gene uncertain. Trimming shortened V by 3 bases and J by 3 bases, and 9 bases separated the two germline ends. Per germline, CDR1 LNHDA and CDR2 SQIVND (reference sequence). CDR3 size: 13 residues. The CDR3 nucleotides read TGTGCCAGTAGTATGGTACATTTCTACGAGCAGTACTTC. Translation: CASSMVHFYEQYF. Full variable domain (missing parts from reference TRBV19 and TRBJ2-7): DGGITQSPKYLFRKEGQNVTLSCEQNLNHDAMYWYRQDPGQGLRLIYYSQIVNDFQKGDIAEGYSVSREKKESFPLTVTSAQKNPTAFYLCASSMVHFYEQYFGPGTRLTVT.

There are many counts of this clonotype. The gene calls are TRBV28 and TRBJ1-6; possibly TRBD1 for D (5 bases). V lost 3 bases, J lost 7 bases, and 10 bases lay in between. CDR3 length equals 14 residues. CDR1 and CDR2 from the germline V gene are MDHEN and SYDVKM. CDR3 sequence: CASSLRGRNSPLHF. CDR3 DNA: TGTGCCAGCAGTTTGAGGGGCAGAAATTCACCCCTCCACTTT.

This clonotype showed up just a few times. The chain recombines TRBV20-1 with TRBJ2-3; D is uncertain. The CDR3 has 11 residues. Germline CDR1 is DFQATT and CDR2 is SNEGSKA (reference sequence). Trimming pared 6 bases from V and 5 bases from J, leaving 9 bases between. CDR3 nucleotide sequence: TGCAGTGCCCGGGCGAAAGATACGCAGTATTTT. This translates into CSARAKDTQYF.

This rearrangement joins TRBV20-1 to TRBJ2-7; perhaps TRBD2 as D (6 bases). Germline V CDR1 and CDR2: DFQATT, SNEGSKA (reference sequence). Trimming removed 7 bases at V and 2 bases at J, with 12 bases between. The CDR3 contains 12 residues. CDR3 sequence reads: CSVRGLTYEQYF. The CDR3 coding sequence is TGCAGTGTACGCGGACTAACCTACGAGCAGTACTTC.

On this clonotype: It may be a read error: a sequence one base away is much more abundant. J is TRBJ2-7 and V is TRBV18; D gene uncertain. Germline V lookup: CDR1 KGHSH, CDR2 LQKENI. The CDR3 runs 14 residues. Trimming removed 3 bases at V and 4 bases at J, with 13 bases between. CDR3 sequence: CASSPSRWGYEQYF. The CDR3 DNA reads as TGTGCCAGCTCACCTTCCAGGTGGGGTTACGAGCAGTACTTC.

Many counts were recorded for this clonotype. The chain recombines TRBV24-1 with TRBJ1-5; D gene ambiguous. Germline V gene lookup returns CDR1 KGHDR and CDR2 SFDVKD. There are 16 residues in the CDR3. V gave up 4 bases and J gave up 0 bases, with 12 bases separating them. CDR3 loop: CATSDSWGDSNQPQHF. The CDR3 DNA follows: TGTGCCACCAGTGACTCATGGGGTGATAGCAATCAGCCCCAGCATTTT.

This clonotype has at least ten counts. The chain carries TRBV24-1 and TRBJ2-7; 11 bases agree with TRBD1. Germline V gene data show CDR1 as KGHDR and CDR2 as SFDVKD. V lost 2 bases and J lost 3; bases outside the gene matches: 2. The CDR3 length is 15 residues. The CDR3 protein is CATSDSGTGGYEQYF. The DNA of the CDR3 is TGTGCCACCAGTGATTCCGGGACAGGGGGCTACGAGCAGTACTTC.

By share, this clonotype ranks as medium-sized. The V gene is TRBV20-1, the J gene TRBJ2-7, with 11 bases fitting TRBD2. Germline V CDR1 and CDR2: DFQATT, SNEGSKA (reference sequence). Unmatched junction bases numbered 3, after V lost 1 base and J lost 4 bases. The CDR3 extends over 14 amino acids. The CDR3 loop is CSARGLAGNYEQYF. Written as DNA, the CDR3 is TGCAGTGCTAGAGGACTAGCGGGAAATTACGAGCAGTACTTC.

Relative to its sample, this clonotype is medium-sized (0.01 to 0.1%). The chain combines TRBV6-5 with TRBJ2-1; the D call may be TRBD1 or TRBD2 (6 bases each). The CDR3 is 14 residues long. V lost 2 bases, J lost 7 bases, and 12 bases lay in between. Germline values: CDR1 MNHEY, CDR2 SVGAGI. CDR3 loop: CASSYRGGGNEQFF. CDR3 in DNA: TGTGCCAGCAGTTACCGCGGAGGGGGTAATGAGCAGTTCTTC.

In its sample, this clonotype is medium-sized. This chain joins TRBV11-2 and TRBJ1-2, with a tentative D call TRBD1 (5 bases). The germline gives CDR1 SGHAT, CDR2 FQNNGV. The CDR3 contains 14 residues. Trimming cost V 4 bases and J 7 bases, with 16 bases left between them. CDR3 nucleotide sequence: TGTGCCAGCAGCTCCCTTAGTAGGGGTGGTGGCTACACCTTC. Amino acids: CASSSLSRGGGYTF.

The chain couples TRBV30 to TRBJ2-1; D unclear. This CDR3 is built from 13 residues. Germline CDR1 is GTSNPN and CDR2 is SVGIG (reference sequence). Trimming left V 0 bases short and J 7 bases short, with 10 bases between. CDR3 bases: TGTGCCTGGAGTGTAGGGCTGCCTAATGAGCAGTTCTTC. Residues: CAWSVGLPNEQFF.

Comment on this clonotype: With a much larger clone just one base away, this may be a read error. The chain carries TRBV19 and TRBJ2-3; maybe TRBD1 (6 bases). The germline V gene has CDR1 LNHDA and CDR2 SQIVND (reference sequence). Trimming cost V 5 bases and J 9 bases, with 18 bases left between them. The CDR3 is made up of 14 amino acids. This chain's CDR3 is CASSVLGAGETQYF. CDR3 DNA sequence: TGTGCCAGTAGTGTCTTGGGGGCCGGGGAGACGCAGTATTTT.

To note about this clonotype: Possible read error: a much larger clone is one base away. The J gene is TRBJ1-2, the V gene TRBV6-2 or TRBV6-3, with 7 bases identical to TRBD1. After removal of 8 bases from V and 9 bases from J, the junction contained 12 bases not matched to a gene. The CDR3 has 13 residues. The germline V gene has CDR1 MNHEY and CDR2 SVGEGT. The CDR3 region is CASGRGQLYSYTF. The CDR3 DNA sequence: TGTGCCAGCGGCCGGGGACAGCTTTATAGCTACACCTTC.

This clonotype was counted between two and nine times. V and J are TRBV20-1 and TRBJ2-3; 7 nucleotides agree with TRBD2. This CDR3 has 16 residues. Germline values: CDR1 DFQATT, CDR2 SNEGSKA (reference sequence). Germline trimming cut 0 bases from V and 4 bases from J; bases unmatched to any gene: 10. Here the CDR3 reads CSARDFAGEGPDTQYF. For the CDR3, the DNA is TGCAGTGCTAGAGATTTCGCGGGAGAGGGTCCAGATACGCAGTATTTT.